This is a list of T cell receptor beta chains from one sample in a study of T cells in Graves' hyperthyroidism and ophthalmopathy. One entry per CDR3 protein results from TCRdb running MiXCR on the multiplex PCR reads. This table holds hundreds of thousands of distinct CDR3 sequences, approximately 13% found once. The source material was blood. The receptors were sampled from a woman aged 25 to 45 with Graves' hyperthyroidism that later progressed to Graves' ophthalmopathy. Each CDR3 is given with its conserved first and last residue. A D gene is named only where the DNA matches it firmly. Not all rows give a size; the values are once, few, many and, for expanded clones, a class.

J gene | V gene | clone size | D gene | CDR3 protein | CDR3 DNA
TRBJ1-2 | TRBV10-3 | many | NA | CAIRSLAGPRAGAGYTF | TGTGCCATCAGAAGTCTGGCGGGACCCCGGGCCGGGGCTGGCTACACCTTC
TRBJ2-2 | TRBV7-2 | few | TRBD2 | CASSLASGRFTGELFF | TGTGCCAGCAGCTTAGCTAGCGGGAGATTCACCGGGGAGCTGTTTTTT
TRBJ2-1 | TRBV4-3 | NA | TRBD2 | CASSQGVAGGPSSYNEQFF | TGCGCCAGCAGCCAAGGTGTAGCGGGAGGGCCAAGCTCCTACAATGAGCAGTTCTTC
TRBJ2-3 | TRBV11-2 | many | NA | CASSLAWRGSTDTQYF | TGTGCCAGCAGCTTAGCTTGGCGGGGCAGCACAGATACGCAGTATTTT
TRBJ2-1 | TRBV2 | many | NA | CASRDPSGGGDGDEQFF | TGTGCCAGCAGGGATCCTTCAGGTGGCGGGGACGGGGATGAGCAGTTCTTC
TRBJ2-5 | TRBV13 | NA | NA | CASSSQRVFQQTQYF | TGTGCCAGCAGCTCACAACGGGTTTTCCAACAGACCCAGTACTTC
TRBJ1-2 | TRBV4-1 | NA | NA | CASSQLFRVNYGYTF | TGCGCCAGCAGCCAATTGTTTCGAGTTAACTATGGCTACACCTTC
TRBJ2-5 | TRBV5-6 | NA | NA | CASSRVGQFSFLWGETQYF | TGTGCCAGCAGCCGAGTTGGACAGTTTTCATTTTTGTGGGGAGAGACCCAGTACTTC
TRBJ1-4 | TRBV2 | many | NA | CASSEGSTALNEKLFF | TGTGCCAGCAGTGAAGGTTCAACAGCCTTAAATGAAAAACTGTTTTTT
TRBJ2-7 | TRBV20-1 | many | TRBD2 | CSATSGSENYEQYF | TGCAGTGCAACTAGCGGGTCCGAAAACTACGAGCAGTACTTC
TRBJ2-5 | TRBV12-5 | many | NA | CASGGMYQETQYF | TGTGCTAGTGGGGGGATGTACCAAGAGACCCAGTACTTC
TRBJ2-7 | TRBV27 | many | NA | CASSLASSSYEQYF | TGTGCCAGCAGTTTGGCTAGCTCCTCCTACGAGCAGTACTTC
TRBJ1-5 | TRBV7-2 | many | NA | CASSQTGLSNQPQHF | TGTGCCAGCAGCCAGACAGGACTCAGCAATCAGCCCCAGCATTTT
TRBJ1-6 | TRBV28 | many | NA | CASSFGEFNSPLHF | TGTGCCAGCTCCTTTGGGGAGTTTAATTCACCCCTCCACTTT
TRBJ1-5 | TRBV18 | many | NA | CASSPGRGSPQHF | TGTGCCAGCTCACCGGGCCGGGGATCGCCCCAGCATTTT
TRBJ2-2 | TRBV19 | few | NA | CAVGWGVNTGELFF | TGTGCCGTCGGCTGGGGAGTGAACACCGGGGAGCTGTTTTTT
TRBJ2-7 | TRBV7-9 | NA | NA | CASSLTGDLYEQYF | TGTGCCAGCAGCTTAACGGGAGATCTCTACGAGCAGTACTTC
TRBJ2-1 | TRBV30 | many | TRBD2 | CAWSVSGRVLNEQFF | TGTGCCTGGAGTGTAAGCGGGAGGGTACTCAATGAGCAGTTCTTC
TRBJ1-1 | TRBV7-2 | many | TRBD1 | CASSFDRDTEAFF | TGTGCCAGCAGCTTTGACAGGGACACTGAAGCTTTCTTT
TRBJ2-4 | TRBV28 | many | NA | CASSEVGDIQYF | TGTGCCAGCAGTGAGGTAGGGGACATTCAGTACTTC
TRBJ1-4 | TRBV19 | once | NA | CASSIGSSTGAEKLFF | TGTGCCAGTAGTATAGGAAGCTCTACCGGCGCGGAAAAACTGTTTTTT
TRBJ1-4 | TRBV9 | NA | TRBD1 | CASSVSTGQNEKLFF | TGTGCCAGCAGCGTCAGTACGGGACAGAATGAAAAACTGTTTTTT
TRBJ2-7 | TRBV19 | few | TRBD1 | CASSINRGPPYEQYF | TGTGCCAGTAGTATCAACAGGGGTCCCCCCTACGAGCAGTACTTC
TRBJ1-2 | TRBV6-4 | many | TRBD1 | CASSDSTGASGYTF | TGTGCCAGCAGTGACTCGACAGGGGCAAGTGGCTACACCTTC
TRBJ2-1 | TRBV20-1 | many | NA | CSARDSGPLAGEQFF | TGCAGTGCTAGAGATTCCGGGCCCTTGGCTGGAGAGCAGTTCTTC
TRBJ1-3 | TRBV28 | many | NA | CASSADSLSGNTIYF | TGTGCCAGCAGTGCGGACAGCCTCTCTGGAAACACCATATATTTT
TRBJ2-1 | TRBV20-1 | many | TRBD2 | CSAPLPDGRAYNEQFF | TGCAGTGCTCCCCTCCCCGACGGGAGGGCCTACAATGAGCAGTTCTTC
TRBJ1-3 | TRBV12-5 | many | NA | CASGFWVERGNTIYF | TGTGCTAGTGGTTTTTGGGTGGAGAGGGGAAACACCATATATTTT
TRBJ2-3 | TRBV7-3 | few | NA | CASSRFGADTQYF | TGTGCCAGCAGCCGATTTGGGGCGGATACGCAGTATTTT
TRBJ2-3 | TRBV4-1 | few | TRBD1 | CASSQESGGDTDTQYF | TGCGCCAGCAGCCAAGAATCAGGGGGCGACACAGATACGCAGTATTTT
TRBJ1-1 | TRBV3-1 | many | NA | CASSQDDGYTEAFF | TGTGCCAGCAGCCAAGACGACGGTTACACTGAAGCTTTCTTT
TRBJ2-5 | TRBV6-1 | many | NA | CASSDGGETQYF | TGTGCCAGCAGTGACGGTGGAGAGACCCAGTACTTC
TRBJ2-3 | TRBV12-3/TRBV12-4 | many | NA | CASSTYRGGDTQYF | TGTGCCAGCAGTACGTACAGGGGAGGGGATACGCAGTATTTT
TRBJ2-1 | TRBV13 | few | NA | CASSNPHQSGIWEQFF | TGTGCCAGCAGCAACCCCCATCAGTCGGGGATTTGGGAGCAGTTCTTC
TRBJ2-3 | TRBV6-5 | once | TRBD2 | CASSFGLAGGPLTQYF | TGTGCCAGCAGCTTTGGACTAGCGGGAGGGCCGTTGACGCAGTATTTT
TRBJ2-5 | TRBV27 | many | NA | CAVQKGETQYF | TGTGCCGTTCAGAAGGGGGAGACCCAGTACTTC
TRBJ2-7 | TRBV2 | many | NA | CASSEGKTIAYEQYF | TGTGCCAGCAGTGAAGGGAAAACAATAGCCTACGAGCAGTACTTC
TRBJ1-6 | TRBV2 | many | NA | CASLPREGNSPLHF | TGTGCCAGCCTCCCGAGAGAGGGTAATTCACCCCTCCACTTT